The 20 T cell receptor beta chains below come from one sample, sequenced in a study of T cell changes during pregnancy in multiple sclerosis. Data came from immunoSEQ multiplex PCR; TCRdb stores just in-frame clones and leaves some out. The sample lists around 70,000 clones; 92% were seen once. This specimen consisted of peripheral blood, obtained in the first trimester of pregnancy. Receptors were obtained from a female donor in good health, enrolled as a control in a pregnancy study.

The V gene is TRBV6-1, the J gene TRBJ1-2; 7 nucleotides match TRBD1. Germline lookup yields CDR1 MNHNS and CDR2 SASEGT. The CDR3 spans 13 residues. Trimming removed 6 bases from V and 2 bases from J; junction bases left unmatched: 3. The CDR3 is CASSPQGNYGYTF. For the CDR3, the DNA is TGTGCCAGCAGCCCACAGGGGAACTATGGCTACACCTTC.

This clone was observed once. The J gene is TRBJ2-1, the V gene TRBV27; no reliable D call. The V gene's germline CDR1 is MNHEY and CDR2 SMNVEV (reference sequence). V was pared by 2 bases and J by 4 bases, with 3 bases between. CDR3 length: 12 residues. CDR3 region: CASSLLYNEQFF. CDR3 DNA sequence: TGTGCCAGCAGTTTACTATACAATGAGCAGTTCTTC.

The CDR3 here is CASSSQGATDTQYF. Here the CDR3 DNA reads TGTGCCAGCAGTTCACAGGGGGCCACAGATACGCAGTATTTT. This rearrangement joins TRBV28 to TRBJ2-3; 9 bases are a match to TRBD1. The CDR3 has 14 amino acids. Germline V gene sequence: CDR1 MDHEN, CDR2 SYDVKM. With 4 bases clipped from V and 2 bases from J, the junction kept 1 base outside the gene matches.

V usage is TRBV5-1 and J usage is TRBJ2-2, with 10 bases identical to TRBD1. This CDR3 region has 19 residues. Germline CDR1 SGHRS, CDR2 YFSETQ. V lost 3 bases to trimming and J lost 5 bases; unmatched junction nucleotides: 16. CDR3 nucleotide sequence: TGCGCCAGCAGCTCGAAACCGGGACAGGGGTTATCTGGGACCGGGGAGCTGTTTTTT. It codes for CASSSKPGQGLSGTGELFF.

The CDR3 bases are TGTGCCATCAGTGAAGGTTTGCGGAGTGGTGACGCAGATACGCAGTATTTT. Translating it yields CAISEGLRSGDADTQYF. The rearrangement links TRBV10-3 to TRBJ2-3, with D unresolved. The V gene's germline CDR1 is ENHRY and CDR2 SYGVKD. This CDR3 spans 17 amino acids. Trimming took 3 bases from V and 4 from J, leaving 20 bases between them.

The V gene is TRBV5-6, the J gene TRBJ1-3, with 8 nucleotides matching TRBD1. CDR3 length equals 16 residues. Germline V gives CDR1 SGHDT, CDR2 YYEEEE. V shed 0 bases, J shed 0 bases, and the junction held 2 bases outside the gene matches. CDR3 bases: TGTGCCAGCAGCTTGGACAGGGGGGTCTCTGGAAACACCATATATTTT. Translating it yields CASSLDRGVSGNTIYF.

The J gene is TRBJ2-3, the V gene TRBV20-1, with D uncertain. The CDR3 is made up of 10 amino acids. From germline, CDR1 is DFQATT and CDR2 SNEGSKA (reference sequence). CDR3 protein: CSVAEDTQYF. The CDR3 DNA follows: TGCAGCGTAGCTGAGGATACGCAGTATTTT.

CDR3 nucleotides: TGCGCCAGCAGCCAAGTGGAGGGGGCGGTAACGCAGTATTTT. Its translation is CASSQVEGAVTQYF. This sequence joins TRBV4-1 and TRBJ2-3; possible D gene TRBD1, 7 bases. Germline loops: CDR1 MGHRA, CDR2 YSYEKL. V lost 1 base and J lost 9, with 14 bases in between. This CDR3 region has 14 residues.

The genes are TRBV6-1 and TRBJ2-7; TRBD2 is a possible D gene (6 bases). Germline V gene data show CDR1 as MNHNS and CDR2 as SASEGT. The CDR3 has 15 amino acids. V was shortened by 7 bases and J by 2 bases, with 18 bases between the two germline ends. Here the CDR3 DNA reads TGTGCCAGCATCTCTCCCCGGGACTCTACCTACGAGCAGTACTTC. It translates to CASISPRDSTYEQYF.

This chain joins TRBV6-5 and TRBJ1-2, with D possibly TRBD1 on 5 matching bases. This CDR3 has 13 amino acids. V lost 6 bases, J lost 0 bases, and 8 bases lay in between. Per germline, CDR1 MNHEY and CDR2 SVGAGI. CDR3 bases: TGTGCCAGCAGGACAGATTCTAACTATGGCTACACCTTC. Residues: CASRTDSNYGYTF.

This clone came up a few times. The CDR3: CASSSRTGGSEQYF. The CDR3, as DNA: TGTGCCAGCAGCTCCCGGACAGGGGGCTCCGAGCAGTACTTC. V is TRBV7-9 and J is TRBJ2-7; 11 positions agree with TRBD1. J was trimmed by 6 bases and V by 4 bases; bases with no gene match: 5. Germline values: CDR1 SEHNR, CDR2 FQNEAQ (reference sequence). CDR3 size: 14 residues.

This rearrangement joins TRBV2 to TRBJ2-7; D unresolved. The V and J ends lost 2 bases and 6 bases respectively, with 20 bases between them. The CDR3 contains 16 residues. Per germline, CDR1 SNHLY and CDR2 FYNNEI. CDR3 in amino acids: CASSEFTVLIYFEQYF. The CDR3 region has the DNA TGTGCCAGCAGTGAATTTACGGTCTTGATCTACTTCGAGCAGTACTTC.

The V call is TRBV19, the J call TRBJ2-1, with a weak D call TRBD2 (7 bases). V was shortened by 3 bases and J by 9 bases, with 12 bases between the two germline ends. Germline V gene sequence: CDR1 LNHDA, CDR2 SQIVND (reference sequence). The CDR3 length is 13 residues. CDR3 residues: CASSMGGGIEQFF. Written as DNA, the CDR3 is TGTGCCAGTAGTATGGGGGGGGGCATTGAGCAGTTCTTC.

The V call is TRBV7-2, the J call TRBJ1-1; D possibly corresponds to TRBD1 (6 bases). The CDR3 has 13 residues. V was cut by 4 bases and J by 1 base, with 7 bases left in between. Germline CDR1 reads SGHTA; CDR2 reads FQGNSA. CDR3 coding DNA: TGTGCCAGCAGCTCACAGGGGAACACTGAAGCTTTCTTT. It yields the protein CASSSQGNTEAFF.

J is TRBJ2-3 and V is TRBV29-1; 7 bases map to TRBD2. CDR1 and CDR2 (germline): SQVTM, ANQGSEA. The length of the CDR3 is 14 residues. The V segment lost 5 bases and the J segment 5 bases; nucleotides outside the gene matches: 10. CDR3 loop: CSVRVAGVGDTQYF. Written as DNA, the CDR3 is TGCAGCGTTAGAGTCGCGGGGGTCGGAGATACGCAGTATTTT.

The chain recombines TRBV5-4 with TRBJ2-2; no firm D call. V was trimmed by 4 bases and J by 0 bases, leaving 7 bases between them. Germline CDR1 reads SGHNT; CDR2 reads YYREEE (reference sequence). The CDR3 covers 14 residues. CDR3 loop: CASSRSANTGELFF. Written as DNA, the CDR3 is TGTGCCAGCAGCAGGAGCGCGAACACCGGGGAGCTGTTTTTT.

CDR3 nucleotides: TGCGCCAGCTCGGACTCGCAAGCAGATACGCAGTATTTT. Translating gives CASSDSQADTQYF. The chain employs TRBV10-1 and TRBJ2-3; perhaps TRBD2 as D (5 bases). CDR1 is WNHNN and CDR2 is SYGVQD in the germline V gene (reference sequence). Between the trimmed V and J ends, which lost 8 bases and 4 bases, there was a span of 13 bases. CDR3 length: 13 residues.

This chain joins TRBV19 and TRBJ2-7, with 7 bases fitting TRBD2. The CDR3 totals 16 residues. Germline V gene sequence: CDR1 LNHDA, CDR2 SQIVND (reference sequence). V shed 2 bases, J shed 2 bases, and the junction held 9 bases outside the gene matches. In nucleotides, the CDR3 is TGTGCCAGTAGTATATTGGGAGGGAGCCACCCCTACGAGCAGTACTTC. Its protein is CASSILGGSHPYEQYF.

The chain recombines TRBV15 with TRBJ1-5; no reliable D call. The CDR3 covers 14 residues. Trimming took off 4 bases at V and 9 bases at J, with 16 bases between the two ends. Germline lookup yields CDR1 LNHNV and CDR2 YYDKDF (reference sequence). CDR3 sequence reads: CATSTLRLGVPQHF. The CDR3 nucleotides are TGTGCCACCAGCACTTTGCGATTGGGAGTGCCCCAGCATTTT.

This rearrangement joins TRBV27 to TRBJ2-2, with 10 bases identical to TRBD1. The CDR3 consists of 16 residues. Germline lookup yields CDR1 MNHEY and CDR2 SMNVEV (reference sequence). V shed 3 bases and J 0 bases; nucleotides not matched to a gene: 1. CDR3: CASSFGTGANTGELFF. CDR3 bases: TGTGCCAGCAGTTTCGGGACAGGGGCGAACACCGGGGAGCTGTTTTTT.